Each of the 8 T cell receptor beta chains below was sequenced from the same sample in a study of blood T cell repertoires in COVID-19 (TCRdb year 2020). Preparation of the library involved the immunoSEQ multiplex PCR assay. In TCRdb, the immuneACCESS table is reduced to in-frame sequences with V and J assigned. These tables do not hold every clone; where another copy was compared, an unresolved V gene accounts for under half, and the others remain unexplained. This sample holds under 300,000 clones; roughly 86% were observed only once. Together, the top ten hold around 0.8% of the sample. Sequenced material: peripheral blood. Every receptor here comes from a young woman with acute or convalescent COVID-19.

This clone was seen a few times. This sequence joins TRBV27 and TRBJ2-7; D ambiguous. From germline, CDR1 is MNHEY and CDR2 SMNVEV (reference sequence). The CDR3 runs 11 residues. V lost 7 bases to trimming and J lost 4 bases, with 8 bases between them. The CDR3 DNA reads TGTGCCAGCAAAACGAGTTACGAGCAGTACTTC. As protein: CASKTSYEQYF.

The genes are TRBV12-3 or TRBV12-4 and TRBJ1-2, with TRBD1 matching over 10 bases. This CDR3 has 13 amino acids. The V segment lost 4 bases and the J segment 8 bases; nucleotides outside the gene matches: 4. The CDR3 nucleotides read TGTGCCAGCAGTTGGGGGACAGGGGCGGGCTACACCTTC. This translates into CASSWGTGAGYTF.

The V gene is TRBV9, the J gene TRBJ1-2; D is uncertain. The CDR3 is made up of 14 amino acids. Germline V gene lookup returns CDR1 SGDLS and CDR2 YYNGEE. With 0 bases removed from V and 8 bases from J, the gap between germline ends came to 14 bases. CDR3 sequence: CASSVGGSSNGYTF. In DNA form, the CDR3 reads TGTGCCAGCAGCGTAGGAGGGAGTTCGAACGGCTACACCTTC.

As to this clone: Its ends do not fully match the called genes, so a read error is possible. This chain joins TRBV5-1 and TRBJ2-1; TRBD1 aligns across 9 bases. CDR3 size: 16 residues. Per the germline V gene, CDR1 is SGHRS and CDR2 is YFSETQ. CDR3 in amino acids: CASRLDRDRVSNEQFF. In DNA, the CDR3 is TGCGCCAGCAGGTTGGACCGGGACAGGGTATCGAATGAGCAGTTCTTC.

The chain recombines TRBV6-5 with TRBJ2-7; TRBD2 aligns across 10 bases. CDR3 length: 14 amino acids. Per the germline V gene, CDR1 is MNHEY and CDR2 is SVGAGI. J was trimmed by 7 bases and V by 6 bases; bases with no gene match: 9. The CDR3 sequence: CASRTSSGGREQYF. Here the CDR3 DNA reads TGTGCCAGCAGAACCTCTAGCGGGGGACGAGAGCAGTACTTC.

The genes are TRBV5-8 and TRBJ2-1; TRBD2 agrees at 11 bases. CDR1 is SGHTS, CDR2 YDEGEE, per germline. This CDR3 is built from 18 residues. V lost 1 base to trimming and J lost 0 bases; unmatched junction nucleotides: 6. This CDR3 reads CASSLRGTSGSSYNEQFF. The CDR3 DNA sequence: TGTGCCAGCAGCTTGAGAGGGACTAGCGGAAGCTCCTACAATGAGCAGTTCTTC.

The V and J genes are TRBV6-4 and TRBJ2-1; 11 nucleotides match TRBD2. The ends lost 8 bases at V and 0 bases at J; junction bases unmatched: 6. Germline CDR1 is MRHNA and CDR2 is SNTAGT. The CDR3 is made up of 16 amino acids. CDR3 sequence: CASGRLAGSSYNEQFF. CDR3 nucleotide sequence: TGTGCCAGCGGAAGACTAGCGGGAAGCTCCTACAATGAGCAGTTCTTC.

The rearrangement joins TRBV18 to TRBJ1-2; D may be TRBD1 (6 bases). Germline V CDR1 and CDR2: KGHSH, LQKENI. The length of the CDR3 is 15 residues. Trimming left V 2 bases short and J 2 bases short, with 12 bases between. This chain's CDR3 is CASSPSEDRNYGYTF. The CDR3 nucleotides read TGTGCCAGCTCACCAAGTGAGGACAGAAACTATGGCTACACCTTC.